These 3 T cell receptor beta chains were all obtained from the same sample, sequenced in a study of T cell repertoires in cytomegalovirus infection. MiXCR, run by TCRdb on the reads, gives a single entry per CDR3 protein. The profile shows about 920,000 distinct CDR3 sequences, roughly 31% of them singletons. Their antigens remain unidentified. The material was cultured CD8+ T cells from PBMCs, obtained from culture after CMV antigen stimulation. These receptors all come from a human donor in good health (CMV status not recorded). Some clones in this sample may be carry-over from other donors' samples.

The table lists this clonotype with many counts. This chain connects TRBV10-3 to TRBJ1-1, with 8 bases identical to TRBD1. The V gene's germline CDR1 is ENHRY and CDR2 SYGVKD. The CDR3 length is 12 residues. With V trimmed by 6 bases and J by 5 bases, 2 bases remained unmatched. CDR3 sequence: CAISRGRTEAFF. Written as DNA, the CDR3 is TGTGCCATCAGCAGGGGGCGGACTGAAGCTTTCTTT.

V is TRBV9 and J is TRBJ1-2, with D possibly matching TRBD1 (6 bases). The CDR3 totals 15 residues. Germline-derived CDR1 and CDR2 are SGDLS and YYNGEE. Trimming pared 3 bases from V and 8 bases from J, leaving 20 bases between. The CDR3 sequence is CASSDRLAGAEGYTF. The CDR3 coding sequence is TGTGCCAGCAGCGACCGACTTGCGGGGGCGGAGGGCTACACCTTC.

This clonotype was observed a handful of times. This rearrangement joins TRBV7-6 to TRBJ2-1; D is unclear. V shed 2 bases and J shed 10 bases, with 9 bases lying between them. This CDR3 spans 12 amino acids. From germline, CDR1 is SGHVS and CDR2 FNYEAQ. For the CDR3, the DNA is TGTGCCAGCAGCTTAAACAGTTTCGAGCAGTTCTTC. Its protein product is CASSLNSFEQFF. The variable domain in full, with the rest retrieved from reference TRBV7-6 and TRBJ2-1, is GAGVSQSPRYKVTKRGQDVALRCDPISGHVSLYWYRQALGQGPEFLTYFNYEAQQDKSGLPNDRFSAERPEGSISTLTIQRTEQRDSAMYRCASSLNSFEQFFGPGTRLTVL.